The source of this T cell receptor beta chain is a study of blood T cell repertoires in COVID-19 (dated by TCRdb to the early 2020s). Regarding the complete study: The collaborator samples originated in the United States, Italy and Spain and spanned the acute and convalescent phases of COVID-19. The material from the prospective study consisted of cDNA or gDNA derived from T cells, B-cell-depleted T cells, or PBMCs. Subjects who had been exposed to COVID-19, were actively infected with it, or had recovered from it provided the deeply sampled blood TCRbeta repertoires that made up the dataset. The repertoires were released in a freely available public database intended as a resource for research on the immune response to SARS-CoV-2. The samples were drawn from the first 160 participants of the ongoing ImmuneRACE study and from 950 to 1,500 subjects provided by 6 global collaborators. Nearly every sample came with metadata listing a de-identified subject ID, COVID-19 status, age in years and sex. Where available, HLA class I and class II types were taken from metadata supplied by the sample provider and were not determined by assay-based typing.

The junction shows trimming of 2 bases on V and 3 bases on J, and the gene matches do not reach 6 bases of it. Sequences MNHEY (CDR1) and SMNVEV (CDR2) are obtained from the germline V gene (reference sequence). From the cysteine through the phenylalanine, the CDR3 covers 15 amino acids. Here the CDR3 DNA is all that survives: 45 bases in frame from base 1. Study-level results and caveats: The amount of clinical and demographic metadata varied by source and participant and was provided uncurated.

TCRbeta CDR3 regions were amplified from genomic DNA by means of the immunoSEQ Assay, a bias-controlled multiplex PCR. Concerning the study's data processing: The number of nucleated cells in each sample was estimated from the amplification of reference gene primers within the assay. To quantify the absolute abundance of each unique TCRbeta CDR3 rearrangement, sequence reads were collapsed and filtered. Productive Simpson clonality was computed per sample as the square root of Simpson's diversity index over productive rearrangements. The source is immuneACCESS, and TCRdb retained only in-frame sequences with V and J called. Part of the clones is not carried over; for the studies checked, unresolved V genes explain less than half of this, and the remainder is unexplained. From that table come the V and J calls and clone size; the DNA was used to work out D and trimming. The sample table contains about 480,000 clones; only one count was recorded for roughly 90% of them. The ten largest account for approximately 1.8% of the sample.

This clone was detected a few times. The target of this receptor is not known. No much larger clonotype is one base removed from it; base qualities were not supplied. In the prospective study, participants were roughly 18 to 100 years old, resided in about two dozen geographic areas of the United States, and were enrolled through a virtual design. To assign participants to cohorts, the prospective study relied on clinical history that participants themselves reported in a screening survey and a study questionnaire. Recovered participants in ImmuneRACE Cohort 3 were defined by two consecutive negative NP/OP PCR tests, clearance by a healthcare professional, or resolution of symptoms. Mobile phlebotomists in the prospective study collected whole blood, serum and a nasopharyngeal or oropharyngeal swab from every participant. Participants in the prospective study had the option to provide additional blood draws and questionnaires over a roughly 2-month period. Before DNA extraction, prospective study blood samples were shipped either frozen or at room temperature.

Material: PBMCs or T cells enriched from blood (not recorded which). This chain joins TRBV27 to TRBJ2-7; 8 bases in the middle match TRBD1. This clonotype originated in a woman aged 40 to 50 who had recovered from COVID-19. The CDR3 loop reads CASSLRTGSFYEQYF. The bases read TGTGCCAGCAGTTTACGGACAGGGTCTTTCTACGAGCAGTACTTC.